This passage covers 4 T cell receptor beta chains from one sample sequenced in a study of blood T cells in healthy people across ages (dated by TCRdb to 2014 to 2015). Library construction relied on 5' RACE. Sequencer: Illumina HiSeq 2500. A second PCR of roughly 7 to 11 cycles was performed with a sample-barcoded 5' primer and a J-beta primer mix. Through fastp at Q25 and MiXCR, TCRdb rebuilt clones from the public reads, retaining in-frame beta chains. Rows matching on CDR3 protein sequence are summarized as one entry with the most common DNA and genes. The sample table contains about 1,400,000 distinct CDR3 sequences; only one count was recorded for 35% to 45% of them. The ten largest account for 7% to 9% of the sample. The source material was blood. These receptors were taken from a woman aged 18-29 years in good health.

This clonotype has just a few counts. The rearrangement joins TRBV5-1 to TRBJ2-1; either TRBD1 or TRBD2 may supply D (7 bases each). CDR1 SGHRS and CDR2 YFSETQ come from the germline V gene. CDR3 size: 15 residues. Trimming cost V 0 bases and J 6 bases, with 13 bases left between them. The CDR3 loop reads CASSLVQRDSNEQFF. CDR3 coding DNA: TGCGCCAGCAGCTTGGTCCAGCGGGACAGCAATGAGCAGTTCTTC. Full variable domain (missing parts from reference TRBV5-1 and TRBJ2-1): KAGVTQTPRYLIKTRGQQVTLSCSPISGHRSVSWYQQTPGQGLQFLFEYFSETQRNKGNFPGRFSGRQFSNSRSEMNVSTLELGDSALYLCASSLVQRDSNEQFFGPGTRLTVL.

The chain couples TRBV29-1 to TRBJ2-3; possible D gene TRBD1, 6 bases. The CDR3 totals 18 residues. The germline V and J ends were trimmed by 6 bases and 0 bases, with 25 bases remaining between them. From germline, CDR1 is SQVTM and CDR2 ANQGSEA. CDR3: CSVTRSGTPRGSTDTQYF. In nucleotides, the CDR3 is TGCAGCGTCACCAGGTCCGGGACACCCCGTGGTAGCACAGATACGCAGTATTTT.

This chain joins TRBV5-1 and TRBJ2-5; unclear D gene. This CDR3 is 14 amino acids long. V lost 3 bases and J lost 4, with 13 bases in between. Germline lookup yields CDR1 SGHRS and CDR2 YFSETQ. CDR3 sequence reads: CASSSDPFSETQYF. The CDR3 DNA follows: TGCGCCAGCAGCTCGGACCCGTTTTCAGAGACCCAGTACTTC.

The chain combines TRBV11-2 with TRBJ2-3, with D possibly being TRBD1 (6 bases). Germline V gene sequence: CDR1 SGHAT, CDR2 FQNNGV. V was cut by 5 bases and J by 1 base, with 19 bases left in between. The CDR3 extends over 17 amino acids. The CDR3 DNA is TGTGCCAGCAGCCGAATGGGGACACTCTCAGGCACAGATACGCAGTATTTT. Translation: CASSRMGTLSGTDTQYF.